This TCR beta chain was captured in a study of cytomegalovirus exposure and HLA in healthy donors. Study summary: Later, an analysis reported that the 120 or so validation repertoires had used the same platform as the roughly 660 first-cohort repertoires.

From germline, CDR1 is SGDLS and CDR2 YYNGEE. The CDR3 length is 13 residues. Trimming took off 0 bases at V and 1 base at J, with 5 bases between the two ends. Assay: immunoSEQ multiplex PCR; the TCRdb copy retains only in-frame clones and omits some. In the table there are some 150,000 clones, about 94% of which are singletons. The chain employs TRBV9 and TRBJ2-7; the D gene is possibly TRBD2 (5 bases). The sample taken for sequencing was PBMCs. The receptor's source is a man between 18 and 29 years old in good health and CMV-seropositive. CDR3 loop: CASSVGTSYEQYF. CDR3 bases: TGTGCCAGCAGCGTAGGGACTTCCTACGAGCAGTACTTC. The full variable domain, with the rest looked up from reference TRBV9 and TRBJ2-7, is DSGVTQTPKHLITATGQRVTLRCSPRSGDLSVYWYQQSLDQGLQFLIQYYNGEERAKGNILERFSAQQFPDLHSELNLSSLELGDSALYFCASSVGTSYEQYFGPGTRLTVT.